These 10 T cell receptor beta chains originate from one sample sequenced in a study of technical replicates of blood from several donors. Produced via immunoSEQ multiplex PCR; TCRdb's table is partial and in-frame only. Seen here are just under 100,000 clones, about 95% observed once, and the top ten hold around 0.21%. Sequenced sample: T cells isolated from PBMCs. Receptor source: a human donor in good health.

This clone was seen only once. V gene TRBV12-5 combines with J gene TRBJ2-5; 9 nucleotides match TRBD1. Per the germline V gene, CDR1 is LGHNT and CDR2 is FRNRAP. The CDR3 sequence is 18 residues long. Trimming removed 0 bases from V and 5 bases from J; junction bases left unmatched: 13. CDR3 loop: CASGLVLTGGSSGETQYF. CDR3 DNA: TGTGCTAGTGGTTTGGTATTGACAGGGGGATCCTCCGGGGAGACCCAGTACTTC.

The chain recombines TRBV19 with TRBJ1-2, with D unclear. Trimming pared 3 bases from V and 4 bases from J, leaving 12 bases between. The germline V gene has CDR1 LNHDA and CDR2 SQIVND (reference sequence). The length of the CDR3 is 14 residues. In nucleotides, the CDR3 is TGTGCCAGTAGTATCCAGGCAGTGGGCTATGGCTACACCTTC. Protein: CASSIQAVGYGYTF.

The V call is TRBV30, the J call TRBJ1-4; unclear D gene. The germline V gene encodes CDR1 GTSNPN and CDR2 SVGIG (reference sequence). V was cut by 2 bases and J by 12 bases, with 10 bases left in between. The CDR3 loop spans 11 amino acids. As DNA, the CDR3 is TGTGCCTGGAGTCTCCGGGAGCAACTGTTTTTT. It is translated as CAWSLREQLFF.

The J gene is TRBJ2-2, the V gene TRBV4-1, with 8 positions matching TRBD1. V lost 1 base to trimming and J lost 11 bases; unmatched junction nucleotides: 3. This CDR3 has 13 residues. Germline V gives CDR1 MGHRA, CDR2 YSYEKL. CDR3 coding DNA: TGCGCCAGCAGCCAAGGGACAGGGCGAGAGCTGTTTTTT. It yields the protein CASSQGTGRELFF.

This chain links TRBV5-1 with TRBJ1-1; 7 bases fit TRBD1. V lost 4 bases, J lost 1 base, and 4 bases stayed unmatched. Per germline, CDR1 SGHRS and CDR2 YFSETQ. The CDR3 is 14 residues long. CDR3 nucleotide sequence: TGCGCCAGCAGCACGGGACAGCCGAACACTGAAGCTTTCTTT. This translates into CASSTGQPNTEAFF.

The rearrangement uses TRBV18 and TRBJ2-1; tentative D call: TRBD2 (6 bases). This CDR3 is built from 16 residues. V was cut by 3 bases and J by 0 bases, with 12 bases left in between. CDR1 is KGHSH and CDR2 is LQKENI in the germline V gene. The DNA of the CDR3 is TGTGCCAGCTCACCCGCGAGCGGGTCCTCCTACAATGAGCAGTTCTTC. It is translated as CASSPASGSSYNEQFF.

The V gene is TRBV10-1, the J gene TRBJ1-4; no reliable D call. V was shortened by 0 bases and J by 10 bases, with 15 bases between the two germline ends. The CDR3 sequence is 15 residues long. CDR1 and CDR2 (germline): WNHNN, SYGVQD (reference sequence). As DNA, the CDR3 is TGCGCCAGCAGTGAGTCGACGGGCGGTGGAGGAAAACTGTTTTTT. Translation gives CASSESTGGGGKLFF.

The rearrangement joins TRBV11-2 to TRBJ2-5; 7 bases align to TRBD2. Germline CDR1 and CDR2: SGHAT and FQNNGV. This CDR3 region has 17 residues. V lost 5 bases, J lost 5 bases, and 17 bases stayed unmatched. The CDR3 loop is CASSPRRDYQYRETQYF. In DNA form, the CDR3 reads TGTGCCAGCAGCCCCCGAAGGGACTACCAATATCGGGAGACCCAGTACTTC.

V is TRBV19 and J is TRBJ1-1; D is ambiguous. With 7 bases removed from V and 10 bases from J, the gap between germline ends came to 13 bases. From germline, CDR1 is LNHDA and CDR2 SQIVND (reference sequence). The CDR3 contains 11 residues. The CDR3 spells CASNTPGAAFF. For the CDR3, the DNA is TGTGCCAGTAACACCCCGGGAGCAGCTTTCTTT.

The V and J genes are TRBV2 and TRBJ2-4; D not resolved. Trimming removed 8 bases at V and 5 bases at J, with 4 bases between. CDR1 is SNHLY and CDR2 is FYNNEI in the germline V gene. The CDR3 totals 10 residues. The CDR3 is CASGENIQYF. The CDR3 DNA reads TGTGCCAGCGGAGAAAACATTCAGTACTTC.